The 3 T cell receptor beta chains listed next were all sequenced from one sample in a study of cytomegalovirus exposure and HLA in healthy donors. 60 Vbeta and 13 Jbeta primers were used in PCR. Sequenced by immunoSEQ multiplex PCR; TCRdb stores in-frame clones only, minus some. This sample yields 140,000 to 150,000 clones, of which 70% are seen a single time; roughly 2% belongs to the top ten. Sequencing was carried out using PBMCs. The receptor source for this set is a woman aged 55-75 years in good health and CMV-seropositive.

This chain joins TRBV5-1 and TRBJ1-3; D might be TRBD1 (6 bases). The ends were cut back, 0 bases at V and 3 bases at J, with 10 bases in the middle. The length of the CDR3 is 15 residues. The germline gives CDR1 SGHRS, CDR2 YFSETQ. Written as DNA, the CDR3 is TGCGCCAGCAGCTTGGATACAGGGTTTGGAAACACCATATATTTT. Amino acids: CASSLDTGFGNTIYF. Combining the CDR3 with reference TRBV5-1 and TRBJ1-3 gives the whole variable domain KAGVTQTPRYLIKTRGQQVTLSCSPISGHRSVSWYQQTPGQGLQFLFEYFSETQRNKGNFPGRFSGRQFSNSRSEMNVSTLELGDSALYLCASSLDTGFGNTIYFGEGSWLTVV.

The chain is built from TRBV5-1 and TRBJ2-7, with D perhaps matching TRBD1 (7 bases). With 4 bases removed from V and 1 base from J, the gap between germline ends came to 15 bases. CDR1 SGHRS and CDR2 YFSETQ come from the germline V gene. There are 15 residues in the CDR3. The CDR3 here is CASSQEGQPSYEQYF. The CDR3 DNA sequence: TGCGCCAGCAGCCAGGAGGGACAGCCGTCCTACGAGCAGTACTTC.

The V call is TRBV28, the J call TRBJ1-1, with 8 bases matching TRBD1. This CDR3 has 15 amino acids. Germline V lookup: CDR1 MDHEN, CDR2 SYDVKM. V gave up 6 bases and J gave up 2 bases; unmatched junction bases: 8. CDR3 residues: CASRGETGVNTEAFF. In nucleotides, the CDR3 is TGTGCCAGCAGGGGCGAGACAGGGGTCAACACTGAAGCTTTCTTT.